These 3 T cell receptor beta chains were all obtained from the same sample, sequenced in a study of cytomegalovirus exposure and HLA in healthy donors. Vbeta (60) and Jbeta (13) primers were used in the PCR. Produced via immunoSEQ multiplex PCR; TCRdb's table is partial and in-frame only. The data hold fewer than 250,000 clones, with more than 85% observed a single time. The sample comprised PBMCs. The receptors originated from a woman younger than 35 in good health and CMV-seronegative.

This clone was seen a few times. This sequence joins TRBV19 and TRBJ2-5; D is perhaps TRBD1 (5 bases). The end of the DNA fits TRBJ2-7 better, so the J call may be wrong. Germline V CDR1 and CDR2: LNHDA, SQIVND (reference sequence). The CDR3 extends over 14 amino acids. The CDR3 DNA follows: TGTGCCAGTAGTAAGGGGTGGGGCTCCTACGAGCAGTACTTC. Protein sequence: CASSKGWGSYEQYF.

This CDR3 reads CASSLASGRGETQYF. CDR3 sequence (DNA): TGTGCCAGCAGCTTGGCTAGCGGGAGAGGAGAGACCCAGTACTTC. The chain recombines TRBV7-2 with TRBJ2-5; 10 bases fit TRBD2. Germline values: CDR1 SGHTA, CDR2 FQGNSA. This CDR3 contains 15 residues. V lost 3 bases, J lost 4 bases, and 5 bases stayed unmatched.

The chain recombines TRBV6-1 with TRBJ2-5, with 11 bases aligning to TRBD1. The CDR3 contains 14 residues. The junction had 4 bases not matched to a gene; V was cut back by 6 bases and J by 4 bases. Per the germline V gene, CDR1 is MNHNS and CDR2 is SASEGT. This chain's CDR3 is CASRWTGGLETQYF. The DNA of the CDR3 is TGTGCCAGCAGGTGGACAGGGGGCCTAGAGACCCAGTACTTC.